These 20 T cell receptor beta chains were all obtained from the same sample, sequenced in a study of shared clonotypes between healthy human individuals. Naivety among CD8 cells was defined by CD45RO negativity and positive CCR7 selection, thereby excluding terminally differentiated effector memory CD45RA+ cells. Some clones are missing from TCRdb's copy, which holds only in-frame ones; the method was immunoSEQ multiplex PCR. The table lists roughly 590,000 clones, about 95% of them singletons. The sample taken for sequencing was naive CD8+ T cells sorted from blood. These receptors came from a woman aged 25-40 years in good health.

The V and J genes are TRBV7-9 and TRBJ2-7; D ambiguous. With 5 bases removed from V and 4 bases from J, the gap between germline ends came to 18 bases. The CDR3 consists of 15 residues. CDR1 is SEHNR and CDR2 is FQNEAQ in the germline V gene (reference sequence). The CDR3 sequence is CASSPALIASYEQYF. CDR3 coding DNA: TGTGCCAGCAGCCCAGCACTTATCGCGAGTTACGAGCAGTACTTC.

This chain uses TRBV27 with TRBJ2-1, with 9 positions matching TRBD1. V lost 6 bases and J lost 7; bases outside the gene matches: 7. CDR1 and CDR2 (germline): MNHEY, SMNVEV (reference sequence). The CDR3 has 14 amino acids. The DNA of the CDR3 is TGTGCCAGCAGCTCGGGACAGGGCGTAAATGAGCAGTTCTTC. Protein: CASSSGQGVNEQFF.

The chain has TRBV5-8 and TRBJ1-1; D may be TRBD1 (6 bases). Trimming took off 5 bases at V and 2 bases at J, with 13 bases between the two ends. Per the germline V gene, CDR1 is SGHTS and CDR2 is YDEGEE. The length of the CDR3 is 14 residues. The CDR3 sequence: CASSPAGANTEAFF. CDR3 in DNA: TGTGCCAGCAGTCCCGCAGGGGCAAACACTGAAGCTTTCTTT.

The chain employs TRBV7-8 and TRBJ2-7, with 10 bases that match TRBD2. V lost 5 bases and J lost 2; bases outside the gene matches: 12. The CDR3 is made up of 17 amino acids. CDR1 is SGHVS and CDR2 is FQNEAQ in the germline V gene. The CDR3 sequence: CASSAGLAEGFPYEQYF. The CDR3 DNA reads TGTGCCAGCAGCGCAGGACTAGCGGAGGGGTTTCCCTACGAGCAGTACTTC.

J is TRBJ1-5 and V is TRBV5-6, with TRBD1 matching 8 bases. V dropped 1 base and J dropped 7; count of bases not matched to a gene: 7. The CDR3 runs 15 residues. Germline V gene lookup returns CDR1 SGHDT and CDR2 YYEEEE. The CDR3 DNA sequence: TGTGCCAGCAGCTTGACCCGGACAGGGAGGCAGCCCCAGCATTTT. It is translated as CASSLTRTGRQPQHF.

The rearrangement links TRBV10-2 to TRBJ2-1; 10 bases are shared with TRBD2. CDR3 size: 14 residues. The V gene end was trimmed by 3 bases and the J gene end by 12 bases; junction bases not matched to a gene: 8. Looked up from germline, CDR1 is WSHSY and CDR2 is SAAADI. The DNA of the CDR3 is TGCGCCAGCAGTGAAGAACTAGCGGGAATTCGGCAGTTCTTC. This encodes CASSEELAGIRQFF.

The DNA for the CDR3 is TGCGCCAGCAGCCAAGAGGCGGGAGGGTACACAGATACGCAGTATTTT. This sequence encodes CASSQEAGGYTDTQYF. The chain carries TRBV4-1 and TRBJ2-3, with TRBD2 identical over 9 bases. This CDR3 contains 16 residues. The trim removed 0 bases at V and 2 bases at J, leaving 3 bases unmatched. Germline V gene lookup returns CDR1 MGHRA and CDR2 YSYEKL.

V and J are TRBV7-8 and TRBJ2-7, with D possibly TRBD1 on 5 matching bases. The CDR3 has 13 residues. The V end lost 1 base, the J end lost 4 bases, and 8 bases lay between the germline ends. Per the germline V gene, CDR1 is SGHVS and CDR2 is FQNEAQ. The CDR3 bases are TGTGCCAGCAGCTTAGGGACATTATACGAGCAGTACTTC. Translation: CASSLGTLYEQYF.

This clone was picked up one time. The chain joins TRBV2 to TRBJ2-7; maybe TRBD1 (5 bases). CDR1 and CDR2 (germline): SNHLY, FYNNEI. V was trimmed by 0 bases and J by 2 bases, leaving 11 bases between them. The CDR3 loop spans 15 amino acids. CDR3 nucleotide sequence: TGTGCCAGCAGTGAAGCATCAGGGATGGCCTACGAGCAGTACTTC. Its translation: CASSEASGMAYEQYF.

This rearrangement joins TRBV7-9 to TRBJ2-7, with unresolved D. Trimming cost V 1 base and J 3 bases, with 10 bases left between them. Germline values: CDR1 SEHNR, CDR2 FQNEAQ (reference sequence). The CDR3 totals 14 residues. The CDR3 loop reads CASSLEDSSYEQYF. DNA for the CDR3: TGTGCCAGCAGCTTAGAAGACTCAAGCTACGAGCAGTACTTC. Using reference TRBV7-9 and TRBJ2-7 for the parts outside the CDR3, the full variable domain is DTGVSQNPRHKITKRGQNVTFRCDPISEHNRLYWYRQTLGQGPEFLTYFQNEAQLEKSRLLSDRFSAERPKGSFSTLEIQRTEQGDSAMYLCASSLEDSSYEQYFGPGTRLTVT.

This clone has a single count. The rearrangement links TRBV30 to TRBJ2-3; the match to TRBD2 covers 15 bases. CDR3 length equals 16 residues. With V trimmed by 1 base and J by 4 bases, 3 bases remained unmatched. Germline loops: CDR1 GTSNPN, CDR2 SVGIG (reference sequence). CDR3 residues: CAWSEGLAGGSDTQYF. Written as DNA, the CDR3 is TGTGCCTGGAGTGAGGGACTAGCGGGAGGCTCAGATACGCAGTATTTT.

This sequence joins TRBV7-6 and TRBJ2-2, with TRBD2 matching over 9 bases. The germline CDR1 and CDR2 sequences are SGHVS and FNYEAQ. The ends lost 5 bases at V and 6 bases at J; junction bases unmatched: 10. The CDR3 has 16 residues. The DNA of the CDR3 is TGTGCCAGCAGCCCCAAGACTAGCGGAAATCCCGGGGAGCTGTTTTTT. Its protein product is CASSPKTSGNPGELFF.

As to this clone: The sample carries other DNA sequences with the same CDR3. The chain has TRBV27 and TRBJ2-7; D is ambiguous. The germline V and J ends were trimmed by 2 bases and 5 bases, with 7 bases remaining between them. CDR3 length equals 12 residues. Per the germline V gene, CDR1 is MNHEY and CDR2 is SMNVEV (reference sequence). CDR3 sequence: CASSLRGHEQYF. In DNA form, the CDR3 reads TGTGCCAGCAGTTTACGAGGACACGAGCAGTACTTC.

The CDR3 is CASSGIRGGEKLFF. CDR3 bases: TGTGCCAGCAGTGGTATAAGGGGCGGGGAAAAACTGTTTTTT. The chain links TRBV6-1 to TRBJ1-4, with D possibly being TRBD1 (5 bases). Trimming shortened V by 4 bases and J by 8 bases, and 14 bases separated the two germline ends. The CDR3 loop spans 14 amino acids. Germline CDR1 reads MNHNS; CDR2 reads SASEGT.

The chain has TRBV5-4 and TRBJ2-1; 7 nucleotides match TRBD1. The junction had 2 bases not matched to a gene; V was cut back by 0 bases and J by 5 bases. CDR3 length equals 14 residues. Germline CDR1 and CDR2: SGHNT and YYREEE (reference sequence). CDR3: CASSLAGTDNEQFF. The DNA of the CDR3 is TGTGCCAGCAGCTTGGCTGGGACAGACAATGAGCAGTTCTTC.

The DNA of the CDR3 is TGTGCCAGCAGGAAACAGGTGCTAGCGGACACAGATACGCAGTATTTT. Protein: CASRKQVLADTDTQYF. V is TRBV21-1 and J is TRBJ2-3; the DNA was not used to check the table's D call, TRBD2. TRBV21-1 is labeled a pseudogene. The CDR3 consists of 16 residues.

V gene TRBV5-6 combines with J gene TRBJ2-1; D is unclear. Germline-derived CDR1 and CDR2 are SGHDT and YYEEEE. The CDR3 consists of 11 residues. The germline V and J ends were trimmed by 4 bases and 6 bases, with 5 bases remaining between them. The CDR3 coding sequence is TGTGCCAGCAGCCTGCTCAATGAGCAGTTCTTC. Translated, it gives CASSLLNEQFF.

The rearrangement links TRBV5-1 to TRBJ1-1; maybe TRBD1 (5 bases). Germline CDR1 is SGHRS and CDR2 is YFSETQ. The CDR3 totals 15 residues. The germline V and J ends were trimmed by 0 bases and 5 bases, with 14 bases remaining between them. CDR3 protein: CASSLARGGGTEAFF. CDR3 bases: TGCGCCAGCAGCTTGGCCCGTGGGGGAGGTACTGAAGCTTTCTTT.

The chain combines TRBV27 with TRBJ2-1, with D uncertain. V lost 0 bases and J lost 0, with 6 bases in between. CDR1 MNHEY and CDR2 SMNVEV come from the germline V gene (reference sequence). The CDR3 extends over 15 amino acids. This CDR3 reads CASSLSASSYNEQFF. The DNA for the CDR3 is TGTGCCAGCAGTTTATCGGCTAGCTCCTACAATGAGCAGTTCTTC.

The rearrangement uses TRBV27 and TRBJ2-5; TRBD2 aligns across 14 bases. The trim removed 1 base at V and 5 bases at J, leaving 9 bases unmatched. The CDR3 spans 18 residues. Germline CDR1 MNHEY, CDR2 SMNVEV (reference sequence). DNA for the CDR3: TGTGCCAGCAGTTTATGGGGGGGACTAGCGGGAGAGGGTGAGACCCAGTACTTC. It is translated as CASSLWGGLAGEGETQYF.